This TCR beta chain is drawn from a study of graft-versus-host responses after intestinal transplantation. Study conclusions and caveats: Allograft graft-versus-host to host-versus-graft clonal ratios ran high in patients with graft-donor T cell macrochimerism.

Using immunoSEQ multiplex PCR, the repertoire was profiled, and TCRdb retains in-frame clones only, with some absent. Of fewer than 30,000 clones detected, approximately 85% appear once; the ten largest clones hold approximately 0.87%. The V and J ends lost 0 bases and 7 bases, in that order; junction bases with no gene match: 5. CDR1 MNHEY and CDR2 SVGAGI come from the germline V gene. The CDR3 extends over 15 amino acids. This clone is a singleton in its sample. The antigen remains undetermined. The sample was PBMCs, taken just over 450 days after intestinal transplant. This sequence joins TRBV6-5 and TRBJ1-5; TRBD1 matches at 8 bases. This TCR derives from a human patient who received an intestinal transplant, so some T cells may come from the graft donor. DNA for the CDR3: TGTGCCAGCAGTTACTCGTCAGGGGGCGGGCAGCCCCAGCATTTT. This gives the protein CASSYSSGGGQPQHF.